This T cell receptor (beta chain) was documented in a study of cytomegalovirus exposure and HLA in healthy donors. Profiled with immunoSEQ multiplex PCR; TCRdb holds only in-frame clones, not every one. The sample shows approximately 90,000 clones, roughly 96% of them seen only once. The germline gives CDR1 SGHRS, CDR2 YFSETQ. The CDR3 consists of 13 residues. V dropped 3 bases and J dropped 4 bases, with 10 bases sitting between them. The TCR comes from a man between 18 and 35 years old in good health and CMV-seronegative. Sequencing used PBMCs. This chain uses TRBV5-1 with TRBJ1-2; D may be TRBD1 (5 bases). The CDR3 loop is CASSYQGGYGYTF. As DNA, the CDR3 is TGCGCCAGCAGCTACCAGGGTGGCTATGGCTACACCTTC.